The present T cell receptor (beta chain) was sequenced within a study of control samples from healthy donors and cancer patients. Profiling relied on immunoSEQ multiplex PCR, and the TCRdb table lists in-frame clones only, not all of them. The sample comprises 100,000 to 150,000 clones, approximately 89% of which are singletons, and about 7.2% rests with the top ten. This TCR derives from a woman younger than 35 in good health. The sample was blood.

The CDR3 is CASSQGQGEAFF. As DNA, the CDR3 is TGTGCCAGCAGCCAGGGACAGGGCGAAGCTTTCTTT. The chain employs TRBV3-1 (or the pseudogene TRBV3-2) and TRBJ1-1; 9 bases are a match to TRBD1. Trimming removed 3 bases from V and 8 bases from J; junction bases left unmatched: 1. From germline, CDR1 is LGHDT and CDR2 YNNKEL (reference sequence). The CDR3 length is 12 residues.